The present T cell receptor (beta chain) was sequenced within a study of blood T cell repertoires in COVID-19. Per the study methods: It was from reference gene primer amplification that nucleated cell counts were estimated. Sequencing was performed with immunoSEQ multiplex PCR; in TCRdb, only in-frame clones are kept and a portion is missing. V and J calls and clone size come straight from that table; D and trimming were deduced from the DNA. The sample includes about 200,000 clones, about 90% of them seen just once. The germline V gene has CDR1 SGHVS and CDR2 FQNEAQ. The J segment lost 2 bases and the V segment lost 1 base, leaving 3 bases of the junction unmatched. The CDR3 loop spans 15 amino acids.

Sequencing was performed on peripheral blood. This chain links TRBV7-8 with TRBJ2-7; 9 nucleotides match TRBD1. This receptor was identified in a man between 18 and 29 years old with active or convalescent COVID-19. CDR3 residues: CASSLDRTGAYEQYF. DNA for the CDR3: TGTGCCAGCAGCTTAGATCGGACAGGGGCCTACGAGCAGTACTTC.